One and the same sample provided the 20 T cell receptor beta chains below, sequenced in a study of blood T cell repertoires in COVID-19. Produced via immunoSEQ multiplex PCR; TCRdb's table is partial and in-frame only. In the table there are about 220,000 clones, 65% to 85% of which are singletons. Sequencing was carried out using PBMCs or T cells enriched from blood (not recorded which). These receptors originate from a woman in her fifties or sixties who had recovered from COVID-19.

This rearrangement joins TRBV12-3 or TRBV12-4 to TRBJ1-2; 8 positions match TRBD1. This CDR3 has 13 amino acids. Trimming cost V 6 bases and J 4 bases; bases outside gene matches: 4. The CDR3 nucleotides are TGTGCCAGCAGCGCGGACAGGGTCTATGGCTACACCTTC. It translates to CASSADRVYGYTF.

This clone was counted a single time. The rearrangement joins TRBV2 to TRBJ1-1; TRBD1 matches at 8 bases. V lost 6 bases to trimming and J lost 1 base; unmatched junction nucleotides: 4. Germline V gene lookup returns CDR1 SNHLY and CDR2 FYNNEI. The CDR3 is 14 amino acids. CDR3 DNA: TGTGCCAGCAGCGGACAGGGTGGGAACACTGAAGCTTTCTTT. It translates to CASSGQGGNTEAFF.

J is TRBJ2-1 and V is TRBV13; 11 bases map to TRBD2. The CDR3 has 16 amino acids. The junction had 10 bases not matched to a gene; V was cut back by 5 bases and J by 7 bases. Per the germline V gene, CDR1 is PRHDT and CDR2 is FYEKMQ (reference sequence). The CDR3 protein is CASSVRRLAGINEQFF. The CDR3 nucleotides are TGTGCCAGCAGCGTTAGACGACTAGCGGGGATAAATGAGCAGTTCTTC.

The sample holds one count of this clone. The gene calls are TRBV19 and TRBJ1-2, with a possible D match to TRBD1 (6 bases). The CDR3 is made up of 12 amino acids. V was clipped by 6 bases and J by 5 bases, with 10 bases between them. CDR1 and CDR2 from the germline V gene are LNHDA and SQIVND (reference sequence). This chain's CDR3 is CASSPGQYGYTF. CDR3 sequence (DNA): TGTGCCAGTAGCCCCGGACAGTATGGCTACACCTTC. Full variable domain (outside the CDR3, taken from reference TRBV19 and TRBJ1-2): DGGITQSPKYLFRKEGQNVTLSCEQNLNHDAMYWYRQDPGQGLRLIYYSQIVNDFQKGDIAEGYSVSREKKESFPLTVTSAQKNPTAFYLCASSPGQYGYTFGSGTRLTVV.

The chain couples TRBV29-1 to TRBJ2-7; the match to TRBD2 covers 8 bases. In germline, CDR1 is SQVTM, CDR2 ANQGSEA. The length of the CDR3 is 15 residues. The J segment lost 3 bases and the V segment lost 4 bases, leaving 11 bases of the junction unmatched. The CDR3 coding sequence is TGCAGCGTTGTTCTGGGGACTAGTCCTGACTACGAGCAGTACTTC. It translates to CSVVLGTSPDYEQYF.

The rearrangement uses TRBV19 and TRBJ1-5; D perhaps matches TRBD1 (6 bases). Germline V lookup: CDR1 LNHDA, CDR2 SQIVND (reference sequence). V was clipped by 7 bases and J by 2 bases, with 15 bases between them. The CDR3 spans 15 residues. CDR3 bases: TGTGCCAGTAACTACAGGGATGAGCGCAATCAGCCCCAGCATTTT. Protein: CASNYRDERNQPQHF.

This clone was observed a single time. The chain is built from TRBV11-2 and TRBJ2-3, with a weak D call TRBD1 (6 bases). The CDR3 consists of 13 residues. The germline V gene has CDR1 SGHAT and CDR2 FQNNGV. V dropped 5 bases and J dropped 7 bases, with 13 bases sitting between them. CDR3 residues: CASSLRDKHTQYF. The CDR3 DNA follows: TGTGCCAGCAGCCTCCGGGACAAACATACGCAGTATTTT.

This rearrangement joins TRBV3-1 (or the pseudogene TRBV3-2) to TRBJ1-2; D call uncertain. CDR1 and CDR2 (germline): LGHDT, YNNKEL (reference sequence). The CDR3 covers 17 residues. Deletions cut 0 bases from V and 4 bases from J, with 18 bases between. The CDR3: CASSQDWGREGPYGYTF. CDR3 bases: TGTGCCAGCAGCCAAGATTGGGGTCGGGAGGGCCCCTATGGCTACACCTTC.

The CDR3 protein is CASSFSSADTQYF. In DNA, the CDR3 is TGCGCCAGCAGCTTCTCAAGCGCAGATACGCAGTATTTT. The chain uses TRBV5-1 and TRBJ2-3; D call uncertain. CDR3 size: 13 residues. V lost 2 bases and J 4 bases, leaving 8 bases between the germline ends. Germline-derived CDR1 and CDR2 are SGHRS and YFSETQ.

This clone was found a few times. The chain employs TRBV11-3 and TRBJ2-2; the match to TRBD1 covers 7 bases. Germline V CDR1 and CDR2: SGHNT, YENEEA. The trim removed 5 bases at V and 4 bases at J, leaving 4 bases unmatched. The CDR3 extends over 14 amino acids. CDR3 nucleotide sequence: TGTGCCAGCAGCAACAGACAGGGCACCGGGGAGCTGTTTTTT. Amino acids: CASSNRQGTGELFF.

The rearrangement links TRBV4-3 to TRBJ1-4; 11 bases align to TRBD1. Germline V gives CDR1 LGHNA, CDR2 YSLEER. The CDR3 is 16 amino acids. With V trimmed by 0 bases and J by 8 bases, 5 bases remained unmatched. CDR3 residues: CASSQELGQGGEKLFF. The CDR3 DNA follows: TGCGCCAGCAGCCAAGAGCTGGGACAGGGGGGAGAAAAACTGTTTTTT.

This clone was observed a single time. The chain has TRBV7-6 and TRBJ2-3; TRBD2 matches at 13 bases. The V gene's germline CDR1 is SGHVS and CDR2 FNYEAQ. With 5 bases clipped from V and 3 bases from J, the junction kept 5 bases outside the gene matches. The CDR3 has 16 amino acids. The CDR3 here is CASSIMTSGGTDTQYF. As DNA, the CDR3 is TGTGCCAGCAGCATTATGACTAGCGGGGGGACAGATACGCAGTATTTT.

The rearrangement uses TRBV12-5 and TRBJ2-7; 8 bases match TRBD1. Germline trimming cut 7 bases from V and 0 bases from J; bases unmatched to any gene: 5. Germline V CDR1 and CDR2: LGHNT, FRNRAP. CDR3 length: 14 residues. In DNA form, the CDR3 reads TGTGCTAGTGACGGGACAGGTAGCTCCTACGAGCAGTACTTC. The encoded protein is CASDGTGSSYEQYF.

This clone was seen once. This rearrangement joins TRBV7-2 to TRBJ2-1; D may be TRBD1 (5 bases). The V gene lost 3 bases and the J gene lost 6 bases, with 9 bases spanning the gap. Germline CDR1 reads SGHTA; CDR2 reads FQGNSA. The CDR3 has 13 amino acids. This CDR3 is CASSLLGANEQFF. The DNA of the CDR3 is TGTGCCAGCAGCTTGCTAGGGGCCAATGAGCAGTTCTTC.

This chain connects TRBV5-1 to TRBJ1-2, with 8 nucleotides matching TRBD1. Germline CDR1 is SGHRS and CDR2 is YFSETQ. V trimming: 0 bases; J trimming: 8 bases; junction bases outside the gene matches: 6. The CDR3 is 14 amino acids. This CDR3 is CASSLGTGLEGYTF. The CDR3 DNA follows: TGCGCCAGCAGCTTGGGGACAGGGTTGGAGGGCTACACCTTC.

The chain is built from TRBV12-3 or TRBV12-4 and TRBJ2-7; TRBD1 might be the D (6 bases). This CDR3 is 12 amino acids long. V lost 5 bases to trimming and J lost 3 bases, with 8 bases between them. The CDR3 nucleotides read TGTGCCAGCAGTCTACAGGGCTACGAGCAGTACTTC. Its protein is CASSLQGYEQYF.

The V gene is TRBV19, the J gene TRBJ1-1; the match to TRBD1 covers 8 bases. Trimming at V came to 10 bases and at J to 4 bases, leaving 5 bases not matched to a gene. The CDR3 extends over 12 amino acids. Germline loops: CDR1 LNHDA, CDR2 SQIVND (reference sequence). The CDR3 sequence: CATITGGTEAFF. DNA for the CDR3: TGTGCCACCATAACAGGGGGCACTGAAGCTTTCTTT.

CDR3 sequence: CASSPSRTANTEAFF. CDR3 sequence (DNA): TGTGCCAGCAGCCCCAGTCGGACAGCGAACACTGAAGCTTTCTTT. The V call is TRBV2, the J call TRBJ1-1; perhaps TRBD1 as D (6 bases). Germline CDR1 is SNHLY and CDR2 is FYNNEI. The CDR3 is made up of 15 amino acids. The V and J ends lost 6 bases and 1 base respectively, with 15 bases between them.

This sequence joins TRBV2 and TRBJ1-1; D might be TRBD1 (6 bases). The CDR3 extends over 15 amino acids. Between the trimmed V and J ends, which lost 4 bases and 6 bases, there was a span of 18 bases. Germline V gene data show CDR1 as SNHLY and CDR2 as FYNNEI. The chain's CDR3 is CASSGTGTSAAEAFF. DNA for the CDR3: TGTGCCAGCAGTGGGACCGGGACAAGTGCCGCTGAAGCTTTCTTT.

The CDR3 DNA reads TGTGCCAGCTCCTTACGGGGGAGGGAAACTGAAGCTTTCTTT. The encoded protein is CASSLRGRETEAFF. The chain uses TRBV18 and TRBJ1-1, with D possibly matching TRBD1 (5 bases). The CDR3 has 14 amino acids. Trimming cost V 6 bases and J 5 bases, with 16 bases left between them. The germline V gene encodes CDR1 KGHSH and CDR2 LQKENI.